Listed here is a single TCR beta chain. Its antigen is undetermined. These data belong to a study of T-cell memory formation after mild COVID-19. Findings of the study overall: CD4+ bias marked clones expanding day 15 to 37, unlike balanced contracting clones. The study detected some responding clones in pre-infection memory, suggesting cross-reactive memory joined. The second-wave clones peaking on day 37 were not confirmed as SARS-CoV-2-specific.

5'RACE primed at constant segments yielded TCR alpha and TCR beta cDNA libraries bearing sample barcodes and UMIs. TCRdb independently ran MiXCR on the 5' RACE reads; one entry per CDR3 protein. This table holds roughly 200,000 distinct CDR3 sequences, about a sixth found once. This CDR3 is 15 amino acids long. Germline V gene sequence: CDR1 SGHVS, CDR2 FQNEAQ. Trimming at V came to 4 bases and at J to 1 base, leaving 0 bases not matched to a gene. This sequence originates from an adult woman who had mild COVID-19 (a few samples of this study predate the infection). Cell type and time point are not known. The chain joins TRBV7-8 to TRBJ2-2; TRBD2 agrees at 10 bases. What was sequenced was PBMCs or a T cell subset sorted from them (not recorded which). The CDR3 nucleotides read TGTGCCAGCAGCTGGACTAGCGGGAACACCGGGGAGCTGTTTTTT. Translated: CASSWTSGNTGELFF.